The rows below give T cell receptor beta chains drawn from one sample of a study of T cell responses to AZD1222 COVID-19 vaccine. Method: immunoSEQ multiplex PCR; TCRdb's copy keeps in-frame clones and lacks some. The sample includes 85,000 to 100,000 clones, about nine tenths of them seen just once. The material was peripheral blood, obtained on day 0 of AZD1222 vaccination. Receptor source: an adult in good health. CDR3s include the opening cysteine and the closing phenylalanine or tryptophan. Fields, in order: clone size, V gene, J gene, D gene, CDR3 protein, CDR3 DNA. The D gene is left open where the match is weak. Not every row has a clone size; where given, it reads once, few, many or a size class.

size: NA; V: TRBV7-2; J: TRBJ1-1; D: TRBD1; CDR3: CASSLNGGTGDEAFF; DNA: TGTGCCAGCAGCTTAAATGGAGGGACAGGAGATGAAGCTTTCTTT
size: NA; V: TRBV9; J: TRBJ2-5; D: NA; CDR3: CASSADARGRETQYF; DNA: TGTGCCAGCAGCGCAGACGCGCGGGGCAGGGAGACCCAGTACTTC
size: few; V: TRBV12-3/TRBV12-4; J: TRBJ1-2; D: NA; CDR3: CASSLGPLYGYTF; DNA: TGTGCCAGCAGTTTAGGACCTCTCTATGGCTACACCTTC
size: NA; V: TRBV28; J: TRBJ1-5; D: TRBD1; CDR3: CASSWTGTGRSNQPQHF; DNA: TGTGCCAGCAGTTGGACCGGGACAGGGCGTAGCAATCAGCCCCAGCATTTT
size: NA; V: TRBV19; J: TRBJ2-3; D: NA; CDR3: CASSMAGDLGTQYF; DNA: TGTGCCAGTAGTATGGCCGGGGACCTGGGGACGCAGTATTTT
size: NA; V: TRBV7-8; J: TRBJ1-1; D: NA; CDR3: CASSLAQGGTEAFF; DNA: TGTGCCAGCAGCTTAGCCCAGGGAGGCACTGAAGCTTTCTTT
size: NA; V: TRBV7-8; J: TRBJ1-1; D: NA; CDR3: CASSLNLRTLLF; DNA: TGTGCCAGCAGCCTTAATTTACGGACGCTGCTTTTT
size: NA; V: TRBV7-9; J: TRBJ2-2; D: TRBD2; CDR3: CASSRWASGVGTGELFF; DNA: TGTGCCAGCAGCCGATGGGCTAGCGGGGTTGGCACCGGGGAGCTGTTTTTT
size: NA; V: TRBV5-1; J: TRBJ1-4; D: NA; CDR3: CASSPEAATNEKLFF; DNA: TGCGCCAGCAGCCCGGAGGCGGCAACTAATGAAAAACTGTTTTTT
size: NA; V: TRBV9; J: TRBJ2-5; D: TRBD1; CDR3: CASSVMTGETQYF; DNA: TGTGCCAGCAGCGTTATGACAGGGGAGACCCAGTACTTC
size: once; V: TRBV9; J: TRBJ1-1; D: NA; CDR3: CASSPRRTATEAFF; DNA: TGTGCCAGCAGCCCTCGTAGGACGGCAACTGAAGCTTTCTTT
size: NA; V: TRBV3-1/TRBV3-2; J: TRBJ2-2; D: NA; CDR3: CASSQTVTGTNTGELFF; DNA: TGTGCCAGCAGCCAAACTGTGACGGGGACGAACACCGGGGAGCTGTTTTTT
size: once; V: TRBV5-1; J: TRBJ2-7; D: NA; CDR3: CASSLGFSSSSYEQYF; DNA: TGCGCCAGCAGCTTGGGTTTCTCTAGCAGCTCCTACGAGCAGTACTTC
size: NA; V: TRBV3-1/TRBV3-2; J: TRBJ2-1; D: NA; CDR3: CASSVDDEQFF; DNA: TGTGCCAGCAGCGTCGATGATGAGCAGTTCTTC
size: NA; V: TRBV28; J: TRBJ1-2; D: TRBD1; CDR3: CASSLLGGQGRGGYTF; DNA: TGTGCCAGCAGTTTACTGGGGGGACAGGGTAGAGGAGGCTACACCTTC
size: NA; V: TRBV28; J: TRBJ1-2; D: NA; CDR3: CASSLSANYGYTF; DNA: TGTGCCAGCAGTTTGAGTGCGAACTATGGCTACACCTTC
size: NA; V: TRBV7-2; J: TRBJ2-1; D: NA; CDR3: CASSLSGQVSAGSNEQFF; DNA: TGTGCCAGCAGCTTATCGGGTCAAGTCTCGGCGGGCAGCAATGAGCAGTTCTTC
size: NA; V: TRBV3-1/TRBV3-2; J: TRBJ2-2; D: TRBD2; CDR3: CASSQDRAAGGFSGELFF; DNA: TGTGCCAGCAGCCAAGATCGGGCAGCGGGAGGGTTTTCCGGGGAGCTGTTTTTT
size: once; V: TRBV6-5; J: TRBJ1-1; D: NA; CDR3: CASSTDRTLNTEAFF; DNA: TGTGCCAGCAGCACTGACAGGACCCTGAACACTGAAGCTTTCTTT
size: NA; V: TRBV12-3/TRBV12-4; J: TRBJ2-7; D: NA; CDR3: CASSLAHSYEQYF; DNA: TGTGCCAGCTCTCTAGCGCACTCCTACGAGCAGTACTTC
size: NA; V: TRBV7-2; J: TRBJ2-2; D: TRBD2; CDR3: CASSLQRTSAGELFF; DNA: TGTGCCAGCAGCTTACAAAGGACTAGCGCCGGGGAGCTGTTTTTT
size: NA; V: TRBV28; J: TRBJ1-5; D: NA; CDR3: CASSLNQPQHF; DNA: TGTGCCAGCAGTTTAAATCAGCCCCAGCATTTT
size: NA; V: TRBV27; J: TRBJ1-2; D: TRBD1; CDR3: CASSPHRQGRNYGYTF; DNA: TGTGCCAGCAGTCCACATCGACAGGGACGTAACTATGGCTACACCTTC
size: NA; V: TRBV13; J: TRBJ2-1; D: NA; CDR3: CASSSRRSYNEQFF; DNA: TGTGCCAGCAGCTCGAGACGCTCCTACAATGAGCAGTTCTTC
size: NA; V: TRBV30; J: TRBJ1-1; D: NA; CDR3: CAWSAGVRANTEAFF; DNA: TGTGCCTGGAGTGCAGGGGTTAGGGCGAACACTGAAGCTTTCTTT
size: few; V: TRBV7-2; J: TRBJ2-7; D: TRBD2; CDR3: CASSLGRTSGNYEQYF; DNA: TGTGCCAGCAGCTTGGGCAGGACTAGCGGAAACTACGAGCAGTACTTC
size: NA; V: TRBV4-2; J: TRBJ1-6; D: NA; CDR3: CASSQDPGTDNSPLHF; DNA: TGTGCCAGCAGCCAAGATCCAGGGACGGATAATTCACCCCTCCACTTT
size: NA; V: TRBV11-3; J: TRBJ2-7; D: NA; CDR3: CASSPRGESSYEQYF; DNA: TGTGCCAGCAGCCCCCGTGGGGAGAGCTCCTACGAGCAGTACTTC
size: NA; V: TRBV30; J: TRBJ1-2; D: NA; CDR3: CAWIRTAPNGYTF; DNA: TGTGCCTGGATCCGGACAGCTCCGAATGGCTACACCTTC
size: NA; V: TRBV6-1; J: TRBJ1-3; D: TRBD1; CDR3: CASSELGTGVGNTIYF; DNA: TGTGCCAGCAGTGAATTGGGGACAGGGGTTGGAAACACCATATATTTT
size: few; V: TRBV15; J: TRBJ1-1; D: NA; CDR3: CATSRDRITGGASTEAFF; DNA: TGTGCCACCAGCAGAGATCGAATCACGGGGGGCGCGAGCACTGAAGCTTTCTTT
size: NA; V: TRBV2; J: TRBJ2-1; D: NA; CDR3: CASSDLETPGNEQFF; DNA: TGTGCCAGCAGTGATTTAGAGACCCCGGGCAATGAGCAGTTCTTC
size: NA; V: TRBV18; J: TRBJ2-2; D: TRBD2; CDR3: CASSPPAGANTGELFF; DNA: TGTGCCAGCTCACCACCCGCGGGAGCGAACACCGGGGAGCTGTTTTTT
size: NA; V: TRBV7-2; J: TRBJ2-3; D: NA; CDR3: CASSRTDTLGPTDTQYF; DNA: TGTGCCAGCAGCCGGACGGACACACTGGGTCCCACAGATACGCAGTATTTT
size: NA; V: TRBV2; J: TRBJ1-2; D: NA; CDR3: CASSADDMNYGYTF; DNA: TGTGCCAGCTCCGCAGATGACATGAACTATGGCTACACCTTC
size: NA; V: TRBV4-2; J: TRBJ2-3; D: NA; CDR3: CASSQDGLVADTQYF; DNA: TGTGCCAGCAGCCAAGACGGGCTAGTGGCAGATACGCAGTATTTT
size: NA; V: TRBV30; J: TRBJ2-2; D: TRBD1; CDR3: CAWHLQGAGELFF; DNA: TGTGCCTGGCACCTACAGGGGGCCGGGGAGCTGTTTTTT
size: few; V: TRBV4-1; J: TRBJ1-4; D: NA; CDR3: CASSQGGGQSEKLFF; DNA: TGCGCCAGCAGCCAAGGCGGGGGTCAAAGTGAAAAACTGTTTTTT
size: once; V: TRBV2; J: TRBJ2-3; D: TRBD2; CDR3: CASSVRGSFTDTQYF; DNA: TGTGCCAGCAGTGTGCGGGGGAGTTTTACAGATACGCAGTATTTT
size: NA; V: TRBV18; J: TRBJ1-2; D: NA; CDR3: CASSPLGGGEFSYGYTF; DNA: TGTGCCAGCTCACCACTCGGGGGCGGTGAGTTTTCCTATGGCTACACCTTC
size: NA; V: TRBV14; J: TRBJ1-1; D: NA; CDR3: CASSQEMNTEAFF; DNA: TGTGCCAGCAGCCAAGAAATGAACACTGAAGCTTTCTTT
size: NA; V: TRBV30; J: TRBJ2-7; D: TRBD1; CDR3: CAWSRQGNSYEQYF; DNA: TGTGCCTGGAGTAGACAGGGAAACTCCTACGAGCAGTACTTC
size: NA; V: TRBV7-9; J: TRBJ2-1; D: TRBD1; CDR3: CASSLINRGDEQFF; DNA: TGTGCCAGCAGCTTAATAAACAGGGGCGATGAGCAGTTCTTC
size: NA; V: TRBV6-1; J: TRBJ1-5; D: NA; CDR3: CASSEGGENQPQHF; DNA: TGTGCCAGCAGTGAAGGGGGAGAAAATCAGCCCCAGCATTTT